This T cell receptor beta chain was recovered during a study of T cell responses to AZD1222 COVID-19 vaccine. Points from the study as a whole: No day 14 peak samples; only post-peak repertoires were characterized.

TCRdb's table, derived via immunoSEQ multiplex PCR, lists solely in-frame clones and lacks some. The repertoire includes 90,000 to 100,000 clones, roughly 90% of them detected once, and around 10% sits in the top ten. CDR1 is SGHTA, CDR2 FQGNSA, per germline. The CDR3 runs 16 residues. With 1 base removed from V and 0 bases from J, the gap between germline ends came to 13 bases. A word on this clone: What it binds is unknown.

This clonotype originated in an adult who received the AZD1222 COVID-19 vaccine. The sample here was peripheral blood, taken 28 days after the second AZD1222 dose. The chain combines TRBV7-2 with TRBJ2-7; D may be TRBD1 (6 bases). The CDR3 DNA reads TGTGCCAGCAGCTTAGTTCAGGGGTGGAGCTCCTACGAGCAGTACTTC. This codes for CASSLVQGWSSYEQYF.